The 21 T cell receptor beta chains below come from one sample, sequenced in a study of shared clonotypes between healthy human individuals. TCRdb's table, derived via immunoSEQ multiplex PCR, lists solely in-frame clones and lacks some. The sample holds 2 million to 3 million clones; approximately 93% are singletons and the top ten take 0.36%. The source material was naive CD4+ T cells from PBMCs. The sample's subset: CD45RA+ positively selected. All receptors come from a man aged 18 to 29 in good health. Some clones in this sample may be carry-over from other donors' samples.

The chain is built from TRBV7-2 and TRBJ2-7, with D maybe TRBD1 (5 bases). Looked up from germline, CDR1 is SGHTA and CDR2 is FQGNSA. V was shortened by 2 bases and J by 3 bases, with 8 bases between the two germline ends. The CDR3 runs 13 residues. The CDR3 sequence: CASSLPRDYEQYF. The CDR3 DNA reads TGTGCCAGCAGCTTACCCAGGGACTACGAGCAGTACTTC.

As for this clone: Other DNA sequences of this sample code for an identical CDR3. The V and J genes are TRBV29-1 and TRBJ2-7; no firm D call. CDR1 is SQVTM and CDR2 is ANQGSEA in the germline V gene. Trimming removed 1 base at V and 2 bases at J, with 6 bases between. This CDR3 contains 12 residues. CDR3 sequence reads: CSVEGPPYEQYF. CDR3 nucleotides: TGCAGCGTTGAAGGACCCCCCTACGAGCAGTACTTC.

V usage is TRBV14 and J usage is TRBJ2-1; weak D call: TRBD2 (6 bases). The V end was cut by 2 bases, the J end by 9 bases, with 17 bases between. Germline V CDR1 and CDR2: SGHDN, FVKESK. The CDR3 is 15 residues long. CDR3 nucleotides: TGTGCCAGCAGCCAAATAGCGGTTGGCGTTACTGAGCAGTTCTTC. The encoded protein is CASSQIAVGVTEQFF.

CDR3 nucleotide sequence: TGTGCCAGCAGCTCGAAAGGGGGGGGACAGGGCTTCTACGAGCAGTACTTC. Encoded protein: CASSSKGGGQGFYEQYF. The genes are TRBV7-9 and TRBJ2-7; TRBD1 matches 9 bases. Germline V gives CDR1 SEHNR, CDR2 FQNEAQ (reference sequence). This CDR3 has 17 residues. V lost 4 bases and J lost 3; bases outside the gene matches: 13.

The DNA of the CDR3 is TGTGCCACTCGATGGGCTTCCGGAGCTGAAGCTTTCTTT. This encodes CATRWASGAEAFF. The chain uses TRBV5-5 and TRBJ1-1; D not certain. The CDR3 spans 13 residues. V lost 9 bases to trimming and J lost 6 bases, with 18 bases between them. Per the germline V gene, CDR1 is SGHKS and CDR2 is YYEKEE (reference sequence).

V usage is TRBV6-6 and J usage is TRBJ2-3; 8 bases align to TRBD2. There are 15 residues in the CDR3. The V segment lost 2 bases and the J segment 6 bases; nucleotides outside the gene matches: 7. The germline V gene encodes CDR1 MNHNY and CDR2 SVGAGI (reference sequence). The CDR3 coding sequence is TGTGCCAGCAGTTACAGAGCGGGAGTTGCCGATACGCAGTATTTT. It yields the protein CASSYRAGVADTQYF.

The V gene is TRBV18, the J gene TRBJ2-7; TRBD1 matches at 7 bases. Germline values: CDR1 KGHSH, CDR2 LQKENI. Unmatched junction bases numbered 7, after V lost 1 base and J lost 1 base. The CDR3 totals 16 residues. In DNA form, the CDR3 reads TGTGCCAGCTCACCACTACCGGGACAGAGGTCCTACGAGCAGTACTTC. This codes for CASSPLPGQRSYEQYF.

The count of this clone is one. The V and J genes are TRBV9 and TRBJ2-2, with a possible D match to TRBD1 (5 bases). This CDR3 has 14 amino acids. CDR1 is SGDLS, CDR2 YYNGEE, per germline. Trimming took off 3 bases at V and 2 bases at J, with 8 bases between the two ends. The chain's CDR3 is CASSARVNTGELFF. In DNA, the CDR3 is TGTGCCAGCAGCGCCAGGGTTAACACCGGGGAGCTGTTTTTT.

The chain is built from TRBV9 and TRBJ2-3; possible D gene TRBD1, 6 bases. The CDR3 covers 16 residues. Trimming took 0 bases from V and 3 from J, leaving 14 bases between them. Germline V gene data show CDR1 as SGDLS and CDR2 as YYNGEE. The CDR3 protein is CASSVAPGQPTDTQYF. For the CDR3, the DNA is TGTGCCAGCAGCGTAGCTCCTGGACAGCCAACAGATACGCAGTATTTT. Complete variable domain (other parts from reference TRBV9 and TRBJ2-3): DSGVTQTPKHLITATGQRVTLRCSPRSGDLSVYWYQQSLDQGLQFLIQYYNGEERAKGNILERFSAQQFPDLHSELNLSSLELGDSALYFCASSVAPGQPTDTQYFGPGTRLTVL.

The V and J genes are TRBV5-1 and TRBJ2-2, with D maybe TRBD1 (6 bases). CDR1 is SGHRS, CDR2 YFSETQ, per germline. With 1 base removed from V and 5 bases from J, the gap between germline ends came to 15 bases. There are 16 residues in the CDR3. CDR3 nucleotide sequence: TGCGCCAGCAGCTTGCAGGGGCTGGACGGTACCGGGGAGCTGTTTTTT. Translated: CASSLQGLDGTGELFF.

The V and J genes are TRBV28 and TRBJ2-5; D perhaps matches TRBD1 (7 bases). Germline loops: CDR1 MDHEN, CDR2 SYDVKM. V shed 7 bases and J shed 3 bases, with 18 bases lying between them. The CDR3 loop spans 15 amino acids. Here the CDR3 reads CASTQGGVRKETQYF. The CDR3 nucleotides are TGTGCCAGCACCCAGGGGGGTGTCCGTAAAGAGACCCAGTACTTC. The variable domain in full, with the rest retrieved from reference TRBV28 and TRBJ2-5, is DVKVTQSSRYLVKRTGEKVFLECVQDMDHENMFWYRQDPGLGLRLIYFSYDVKMKEKGDIPEGYSVSREKKERFSLILESASTNQTSMYLCASTQGGVRKETQYFGPGTRLLVL.

The CDR3 region is CASSLFDRNTEAFF. In DNA form, the CDR3 reads TGCGCCAGCAGCTTGTTCGACAGGAACACTGAAGCTTTCTTT. This chain uses TRBV5-1 with TRBJ1-1; a weak D match, TRBD1 (5 bases). The CDR3 runs to 14 residues. The ends were cut back, 1 base at V and 1 base at J, with 8 bases in the middle. Germline values: CDR1 SGHRS, CDR2 YFSETQ. The complete variable domain, with remaining parts taken from reference TRBV5-1 and TRBJ1-1, reads KAGVTQTPRYLIKTRGQQVTLSCSPISGHRSVSWYQQTPGQGLQFLFEYFSETQRNKGNFPGRFSGRQFSNSRSEMNVSTLELGDSALYLCASSLFDRNTEAFFGQGTRLTVV.

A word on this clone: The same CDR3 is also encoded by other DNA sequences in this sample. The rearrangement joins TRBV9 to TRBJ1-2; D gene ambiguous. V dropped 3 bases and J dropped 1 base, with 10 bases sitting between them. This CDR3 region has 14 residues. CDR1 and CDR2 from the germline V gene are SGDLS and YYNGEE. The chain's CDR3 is CASSARTGNYGYTF. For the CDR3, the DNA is TGTGCCAGCAGCGCCAGGACGGGTAACTATGGCTACACCTTC.

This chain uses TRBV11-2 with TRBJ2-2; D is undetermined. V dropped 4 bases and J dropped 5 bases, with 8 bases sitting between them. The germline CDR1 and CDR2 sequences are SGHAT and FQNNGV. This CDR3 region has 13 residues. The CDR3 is CASSSVRTGELFF. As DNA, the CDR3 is TGTGCCAGCAGCTCAGTTCGGACCGGGGAGCTGTTTTTT.

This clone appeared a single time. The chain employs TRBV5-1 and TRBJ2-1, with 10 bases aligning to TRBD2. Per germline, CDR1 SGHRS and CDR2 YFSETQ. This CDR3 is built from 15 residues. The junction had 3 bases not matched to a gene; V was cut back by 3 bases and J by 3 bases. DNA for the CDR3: TGCGCCAGCAGCTCGGGACTAGCGTTCTACAATGAGCAGTTCTTC. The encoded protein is CASSSGLAFYNEQFF.

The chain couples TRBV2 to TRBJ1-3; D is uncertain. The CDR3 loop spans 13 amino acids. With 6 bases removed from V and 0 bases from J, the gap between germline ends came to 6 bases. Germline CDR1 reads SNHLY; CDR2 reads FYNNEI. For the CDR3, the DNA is TGTGCCAGCAGGGTCGACTCTGGAAACACCATATATTTT. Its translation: CASRVDSGNTIYF.

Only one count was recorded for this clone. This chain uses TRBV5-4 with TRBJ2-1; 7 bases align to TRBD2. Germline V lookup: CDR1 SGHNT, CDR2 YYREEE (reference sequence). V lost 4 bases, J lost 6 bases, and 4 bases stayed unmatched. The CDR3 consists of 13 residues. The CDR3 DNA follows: TGTGCCAGCAGCGCGACTAGCTTCAATGAGCAGTTCTTC. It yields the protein CASSATSFNEQFF.

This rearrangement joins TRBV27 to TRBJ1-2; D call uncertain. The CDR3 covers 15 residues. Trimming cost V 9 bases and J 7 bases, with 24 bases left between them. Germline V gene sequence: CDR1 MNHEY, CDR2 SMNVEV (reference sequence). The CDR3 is CASWSLDRGQTGYTF. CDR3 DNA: TGTGCCAGTTGGTCGTTGGATAGAGGGCAGACTGGCTACACCTTC.

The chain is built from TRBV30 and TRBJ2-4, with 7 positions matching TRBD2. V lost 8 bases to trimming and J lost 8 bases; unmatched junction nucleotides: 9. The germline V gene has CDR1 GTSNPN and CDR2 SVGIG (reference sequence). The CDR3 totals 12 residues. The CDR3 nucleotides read TGTGCCGCGGGGGAGGGCCGTGACATTCAGTACTTC. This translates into CAAGEGRDIQYF.

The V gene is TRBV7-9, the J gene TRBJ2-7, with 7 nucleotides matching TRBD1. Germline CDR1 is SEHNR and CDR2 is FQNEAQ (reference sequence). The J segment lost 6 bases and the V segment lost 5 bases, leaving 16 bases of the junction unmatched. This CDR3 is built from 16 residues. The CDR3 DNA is TGTGCCAGCAGCCAAAGACAGGGTCCCTTGCTTTCCGAGCAGTACTTC. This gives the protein CASSQRQGPLLSEQYF.

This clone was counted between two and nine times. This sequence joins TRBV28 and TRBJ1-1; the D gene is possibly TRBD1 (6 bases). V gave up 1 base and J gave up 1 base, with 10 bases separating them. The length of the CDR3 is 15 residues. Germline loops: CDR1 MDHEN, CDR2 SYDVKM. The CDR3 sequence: CASSLFGGTNTEAFF. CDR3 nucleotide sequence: TGTGCCAGCAGTTTATTTGGGGGCACGAACACTGAAGCTTTCTTT.